What follows are 21 T cell receptor beta chains derived from one specimen sequenced in a study of T cell repertoires in cytomegalovirus infection. These receptors have no identified antigens. TCRdb reanalysed the reads using MiXCR and keeps one entry per CDR3 protein. This sample has 700,000 to 850,000 distinct CDR3 sequences, with approximately 29% found just once. The source was cultured CD8+ T cells from PBMCs, collected from culture after CMV antigen stimulation. The receptors were gathered from a human donor in good health (CMV status not recorded). Some clones in this sample may be carry-over from other donors' samples.

This chain links TRBV6-5 with TRBJ2-2, with no clear D. There are 14 residues in the CDR3. The germline V gene has CDR1 MNHEY and CDR2 SVGAGI. The V gene lost 4 bases and the J gene lost 4 bases, with 10 bases spanning the gap. CDR3 in amino acids: CASSSHPSTGELFF. Here the CDR3 DNA reads TGTGCCAGCAGTTCCCACCCTAGCACCGGGGAGCTGTTTTTT.

This clonotype was counted many times. The J gene is TRBJ1-2, the V gene TRBV7-6, with D uncertain. In germline, CDR1 is SGHVS, CDR2 FNYEAQ. This CDR3 comprises 14 residues. With 1 base removed from V and 7 bases from J, the gap between germline ends came to 13 bases. The DNA of the CDR3 is TGTGCCAGCAGCTTAGATTCCGGACTGAGTGGCTACACCTTC. Translated: CASSLDSGLSGYTF.

As regards this clonotype: This may come from a read error, since a much larger clone is one base off. This chain uses TRBV7-9 with TRBJ1-4, with no clear D. This CDR3 comprises 13 residues. Germline CDR1 reads SEHNR; CDR2 reads FQNEAQ (reference sequence). The CDR3 region is CASSWVTNEKPFF. The CDR3, as DNA: TGTGCCAGCAGCTGGGTAACTAATGAAAAACCGTTTTTT.

The chain joins TRBV27 to TRBJ1-2; D is uncertain. Germline CDR1 and CDR2: MNHEY and SMNVEV (reference sequence). This CDR3 has 14 residues. The V end was cut by 2 bases, the J end by 4 bases, with 11 bases between. Here the CDR3 DNA reads TGTGCCAGCAGTTTAGCTGCAGGTAGCTATGGCTACACCTTC. This sequence encodes CASSLAAGSYGYTF.

This chain uses TRBV27 with TRBJ1-1, with 7 bases fitting TRBD1. This CDR3 is 15 amino acids long. CDR1 is MNHEY, CDR2 SMNVEV, per germline (reference sequence). Trimming removed 2 bases from V and 6 bases from J; junction bases left unmatched: 9. The CDR3 DNA is TGTGCCAGCAGTTTAACAGGGGCGGGGAGGGCTGAAGCTTTCTTT. It encodes CASSLTGAGRAEAFF.

This clonotype occurred a few times. V is TRBV19 and J is TRBJ2-1, with TRBD2 as a possible D gene (6 bases). The CDR3 is made up of 13 amino acids. CDR1 LNHDA and CDR2 SQIVND come from the germline V gene (reference sequence). Trimming removed 3 bases at V and 5 bases at J, with 8 bases between. Here the CDR3 DNA reads TGTGCCAGTAGTATGGGCGGGGACAATGAGCAGTTCTTC. Its protein is CASSMGGDNEQFF.

A few counts support this clonotype. The chain uses TRBV12-3 or TRBV12-4 and TRBJ1-5, with 7 bases fitting TRBD1. With V trimmed by 6 bases and J by 1 base, 6 bases remained unmatched. The CDR3 is made up of 15 amino acids. The CDR3 coding sequence is TGTGCCAGCAGCCCGGACAGGACAAGCAATCAGCCCCAGCATTTT. Amino acid sequence: CASSPDRTSNQPQHF.

This clonotype was counted a few times. This chain connects TRBV27 to TRBJ2-7, with TRBD2 matching 7 bases. Unmatched junction bases numbered 2, after V lost 0 bases and J lost 3 bases. CDR1 is MNHEY, CDR2 SMNVEV, per germline (reference sequence). The CDR3 spans 14 residues. CDR3 DNA sequence: TGTGCCAGCAGTTTATCAGCGGGGTACTACGAGCAGTACTTC. As protein: CASSLSAGYYEQYF.

The rearrangement links TRBV19 to TRBJ1-5, with 8 bases fitting TRBD1. The V gene end was trimmed by 0 bases and the J gene end by 4 bases; junction bases not matched to a gene: 2. CDR3 length: 15 amino acids. CDR1 and CDR2 (germline): LNHDA, SQIVND (reference sequence). The CDR3 is CASSIEGQENQPQHF. Here the CDR3 DNA reads TGTGCCAGTAGTATAGAGGGACAGGAGAATCAGCCCCAGCATTTT. Looking up the rest from reference TRBV19 and TRBJ1-5 gives the full variable domain: DGGITQSPKYLFRKEGQNVTLSCEQNLNHDAMYWYRQDPGQGLRLIYYSQIVNDFQKGDIAEGYSVSREKKESFPLTVTSAQKNPTAFYLCASSIEGQENQPQHFGDGTRLSIL.

The chain employs TRBV6-5 and TRBJ2-3, with D possibly TRBD2 on 6 matching bases. The CDR3 is 17 amino acids. Between the trimmed V and J ends, which lost 1 base and 0 bases, there was a span of 14 bases. Germline V gives CDR1 MNHEY, CDR2 SVGAGI. CDR3 sequence (DNA): TGTGCCAGCAGTTACTTCGGCGGGGCCCTCAGCACAGATACGCAGTATTTT. Translation: CASSYFGGALSTDTQYF.

The rearrangement uses TRBV5-1 and TRBJ2-3; a possible D gene is TRBD2 (5 bases). The CDR3 spans 15 residues. Germline CDR1 SGHRS, CDR2 YFSETQ. V lost 4 bases and J lost 1, with 13 bases in between. Written as DNA, the CDR3 is TGCGCCAGCAGCCAGGAGGATCCGCGCACAGATACGCAGTATTTT. Its translation: CASSQEDPRTDTQYF.

Details on this clonotype: A much larger clone lies a single base off, so this may be a read error. The V gene is TRBV7-9, the J gene TRBJ2-1; a possible D gene is TRBD1 (6 bases). Germline V lookup: CDR1 SEHNR, CDR2 FQNEAQ (reference sequence). The CDR3 extends over 16 amino acids. The V end lost 5 bases, the J end lost 4 bases, and 18 bases lay between the germline ends. The CDR3 here is CASSQNRSRGYNEQFF. In DNA form, the CDR3 reads TGTGCCAGCAGCCAAAACAGGAGCAGGGGTTACAATGAGCAGTTCTTC.

The gene calls are TRBV6-5 and TRBJ2-7; the D gene is possibly TRBD1 (6 bases). V was pared by 5 bases and J by 3 bases, with 17 bases between. There are 15 residues in the CDR3. Germline V gene sequence: CDR1 MNHEY, CDR2 SVGAGI. Here the CDR3 DNA reads TGTGCCAGCAGTCTCCCCTCGACAGGATTCTACGAGCAGTACTTC. Translation gives CASSLPSTGFYEQYF.

This clonotype was seen a handful of times. The chain combines TRBV10-3 with TRBJ2-7; D possibly uses TRBD1 or TRBD2 (5 bases each). V shed 4 bases and J shed 1 base, with 14 bases lying between them. This CDR3 contains 15 residues. Looked up from germline, CDR1 is ENHRY and CDR2 is SYGVKD. DNA of the CDR3: TGTGCCATCAGTGTAAGGGGACCGGAGTCCTACGAGCAGTACTTC. It is translated as CAISVRGPESYEQYF.

This clonotype has only a few counts. J is TRBJ2-7 and V is TRBV5-5, with a weak D call TRBD2 (5 bases). The CDR3 has 16 residues. V dropped 4 bases and J dropped 2 bases, with 19 bases sitting between them. Germline CDR1 and CDR2: SGHKS and YYEKEE (reference sequence). The CDR3 bases are TGTGCCAGCAGCCCCTTGGGCGGGCACCAACCCTACGAGCAGTACTTC. It specifies CASSPLGGHQPYEQYF.

The chain joins TRBV24-1 to TRBJ1-1; the D is unclear. Trimming shortened V by 4 bases and J by 0 bases, and 26 bases separated the two germline ends. The CDR3 totals 20 residues. CDR1 is KGHDR and CDR2 is SFDVKD in the germline V gene. DNA for the CDR3: TGTGCCACCAGTGACCCTGAGCAGGCAGGAGGTAGGGAGATGAACACTGAAGCTTTCTTT. Protein: CATSDPEQAGGREMNTEAFF.

The table lists this clonotype with many counts. The rearrangement uses TRBV7-3 and TRBJ2-1; TRBD2 aligns across 8 bases. The CDR3 is 16 amino acids. Unmatched junction bases numbered 9, after V lost 1 base and J lost 7 bases. Germline CDR1 reads SGHTA; CDR2 reads FQGTGA. CDR3 protein: CASSLNPSGYGNEQFF. The CDR3 DNA sequence: TGTGCCAGCAGCTTAAACCCTAGCGGGTACGGTAATGAGCAGTTCTTC.

The J gene is TRBJ2-1, the V gene TRBV6-2 or TRBV6-3; unclear D gene. This CDR3 has 12 amino acids. Trimming pared 1 base from V and 9 bases from J, leaving 7 bases between. Germline values: CDR1 MNHEY, CDR2 SVGEGT. CDR3 nucleotide sequence: TGTGCCAGCAGTTACTGGCTACTTGAGCAGTTCTTC. It encodes CASSYWLLEQFF.

This clonotype has just a few counts. One junction end disagrees with the germline gene, perhaps due to a read error. The rearrangement links TRBV4-1 to TRBJ1-3; TRBD1 agrees at 8 bases. CDR3 length: 13 residues. Germline V gene lookup returns CDR1 MGHRA and CDR2 YSYEKL. In DNA form, the CDR3 reads TGTGCCAGCAGCAGGGGGCCTGGAAACACCATATATTTT. It specifies CASSRGPGNTIYF.

This clonotype turned up a few times. The chain has TRBV28 and TRBJ1-2, with 10 bases fitting TRBD1. With 5 bases clipped from V and 4 bases from J, the junction kept 4 bases outside the gene matches. There are 14 residues in the CDR3. Germline CDR1 and CDR2: MDHEN and SYDVKM. The CDR3 nucleotides read TGTGCCAGCAGTCGGGACAGGGGTCCCTATGGCTACACCTTC. This codes for CASSRDRGPYGYTF.

This clonotype was observed at least ten times. The V gene is TRBV7-2, the J gene TRBJ2-5, with a weak D call TRBD2 (6 bases). This CDR3 is built from 14 residues. Trimming cost V 4 bases and J 4 bases, with 13 bases left between them. Germline V gene lookup returns CDR1 SGHTA and CDR2 FQGNSA. CDR3 sequence: CASSSLALGETQYF. The CDR3 DNA reads as TGTGCCAGCAGCTCTCTAGCGTTGGGAGAGACCCAGTACTTC.